Listed here are 19 T cell receptor beta chains from one sample, sequenced in a study of T cell clones after liver transplantation. Sequencing used immunoSEQ multiplex PCR; TCRdb keeps in-frame clones, though not all of them. The sample holds about 53,000 clones, approximately 84% seen once. Sequenced material: CD4+ T cells from blood, taken before liver transplant. These receptors came from a human donor who received a liver transplant.

The gene calls are TRBV28 and TRBJ2-7, with 7 bases identical to TRBD2. After removal of 6 bases from V and 6 bases from J, the junction contained 11 bases not matched to a gene. CDR3 length equals 14 residues. Germline values: CDR1 MDHEN, CDR2 SYDVKM. The CDR3 DNA reads TGTGCCAGCAGCCCGGCGTCGGGAGGACTCGAGCAGTACTTC. It specifies CASSPASGGLEQYF.

The chain has TRBV29-1 and TRBJ1-2, with TRBD1 as a possible D gene (5 bases). Germline CDR1 is SQVTM and CDR2 is ANQGSEA. Trimming left V 4 bases short and J 8 bases short, with 23 bases between. CDR3 length: 15 amino acids. The CDR3: CSVAWQGFLGRGYTF. Here the CDR3 DNA reads TGCAGCGTTGCCTGGCAGGGATTCCTCGGGCGGGGCTACACCTTC.

The chain carries TRBV5-4 and TRBJ2-3, with 9 bases fitting TRBD1. With V trimmed by 5 bases and J by 0 bases, 1 base remained unmatched. CDR3 length: 14 amino acids. Germline V gives CDR1 SGHNT, CDR2 YYREEE (reference sequence). The CDR3 is CASRGQGSTDTQYF. DNA for the CDR3: TGTGCCAGCAGGGGACAGGGTAGCACAGATACGCAGTATTTT.

This chain connects TRBV28 to TRBJ2-5, with no clear D. Germline CDR1 MDHEN, CDR2 SYDVKM. CDR3 length equals 15 residues. Trimming cost V 8 bases and J 5 bases, with 21 bases left between them. The CDR3 coding sequence is TGTGCCAGCGGGTGGAGAAGGCTGTCCATGGAGACCCAGTACTTC. This gives the protein CASGWRRLSMETQYF. The entire variable domain, with the rest obtained from reference TRBV28 and TRBJ2-5, is as follows: DVKVTQSSRYLVKRTGEKVFLECVQDMDHENMFWYRQDPGLGLRLIYFSYDVKMKEKGDIPEGYSVSREKKERFSLILESASTNQTSMYLCASGWRRLSMETQYFGPGTRLLVL.

The chain carries TRBV5-1 and TRBJ1-1; 8 positions match TRBD1. The V gene end was trimmed by 5 bases and the J gene end by 1 base; junction bases not matched to a gene: 4. Per germline, CDR1 SGHRS and CDR2 YFSETQ. The CDR3 spans 14 residues. CDR3 in amino acids: CASRPGGGNTEAFF. In DNA, the CDR3 is TGCGCCAGCAGGCCAGGGGGCGGGAACACTGAAGCTTTCTTT. Supplemented by reference TRBV5-1 and TRBJ1-1, the full variable domain reads KAGVTQTPRYLIKTRGQQVTLSCSPISGHRSVSWYQQTPGQGLQFLFEYFSETQRNKGNFPGRFSGRQFSNSRSEMNVSTLELGDSALYLCASRPGGGNTEAFFGQGTRLTVV.

CDR3 amino acids: CASSYPSGANVLTF. In DNA, the CDR3 is TGTGCCAGCAGTTACCCCTCTGGGGCCAACGTCCTGACTTTC. The chain combines TRBV6-6 with TRBJ2-6; D remains unclear. Trimming took 2 bases from V and 0 from J, leaving 2 bases between them. The CDR3 extends over 14 amino acids. CDR1 and CDR2 from the germline V gene are MNHNY and SVGAGI (reference sequence).

V usage is TRBV19 and J usage is TRBJ1-1; D perhaps matches TRBD1 (5 bases). Germline values: CDR1 LNHDA, CDR2 SQIVND (reference sequence). V lost 1 base to trimming and J lost 4 bases, with 13 bases between them. This CDR3 spans 15 amino acids. The CDR3 nucleotides read TGTGCCAGTAGTATAGTTAATTCCGGGGCCACTGAAGCTTTCTTT. Protein: CASSIVNSGATEAFF.

V gene TRBV28 combines with J gene TRBJ2-5, with D tentatively TRBD2 (6 bases). V was trimmed by 5 bases and J by 5 bases, leaving 15 bases between them. The CDR3 totals 14 residues. From germline, CDR1 is MDHEN and CDR2 SYDVKM. CDR3 coding DNA: TGTGCCAGCAGTGCCGGGAGCCTATGGGAGACCCAGTACTTC. This gives the protein CASSAGSLWETQYF.

V is TRBV5-1 and J is TRBJ2-5, with unresolved D. V shed 5 bases and J shed 0 bases, with 2 bases lying between them. Germline values: CDR1 SGHRS, CDR2 YFSETQ. The CDR3 totals 11 residues. The CDR3 sequence: CASRYQETQYF. The CDR3 bases are TGCGCCAGCAGGTACCAAGAGACCCAGTACTTC.

This chain links TRBV6-1 with TRBJ1-3, with D possibly TRBD1 on 6 matching bases. Germline CDR1 MNHNS, CDR2 SASEGT. This CDR3 has 14 amino acids. Between the trimmed V and J ends, which lost 5 bases and 4 bases, there was a span of 12 bases. CDR3 coding DNA: TGTGCCAGCAGTATACAGGGAGCCGGAAACACCATATATTTT. Translation: CASSIQGAGNTIYF.

The CDR3 spells CASSPMAGVQPQHF. CDR3 nucleotides: TGTGCCAGCAGCCCTATGGCGGGGGTTCAGCCCCAGCATTTT. The chain joins TRBV7-9 to TRBJ1-5; weak D call: TRBD1 (5 bases). The V and J ends lost 5 bases and 6 bases respectively, with 14 bases between them. This CDR3 has 14 residues. Germline V gene lookup returns CDR1 SEHNR and CDR2 FQNEAQ (reference sequence).

The V gene is TRBV5-6, the J gene TRBJ1-2, with D tentatively TRBD1 (5 bases). CDR1 is SGHDT and CDR2 is YYEEEE in the germline V gene. V lost 4 bases, J lost 0 bases, and 16 bases lay in between. The CDR3 is 16 amino acids. In DNA, the CDR3 is TGTGCCAGCAGCCCTCCGGGACGGCAAGCTAACTATGGCTACACCTTC. This gives the protein CASSPPGRQANYGYTF.

The chain employs TRBV9 and TRBJ2-7, with 12 bases that match TRBD2. The germline V gene has CDR1 SGDLS and CDR2 YYNGEE. The CDR3 is 14 residues long. With 2 bases clipped from V and 4 bases from J, the junction kept 1 base outside the gene matches. The CDR3 reads CASSVLAGGYEQYF. The CDR3 coding sequence is TGTGCCAGCAGCGTTCTAGCGGGGGGGTACGAGCAGTACTTC.

The J gene is TRBJ1-3, the V gene TRBV11-2, with a tentative D call TRBD1 (5 bases). Germline CDR1 reads SGHAT; CDR2 reads FQNNGV. This CDR3 is 15 amino acids long. V lost 5 bases and J lost 4, with 15 bases in between. The CDR3 DNA reads TGTGCCAGCAGCCCGATATCAGGGCCCGGAAACACCATATATTTT. Its translation: CASSPISGPGNTIYF.

The V and J genes are TRBV4-3 and TRBJ1-1, with D uncertain. Germline V CDR1 and CDR2: LGHNA, YSLEER. The germline V and J ends were trimmed by 1 base and 1 base, with 10 bases remaining between them. This CDR3 contains 15 residues. This CDR3 reads CASSQAHSRNTEAFF. The CDR3 nucleotides are TGCGCCAGCAGCCAAGCCCACTCAAGGAACACTGAAGCTTTCTTT.

The V call is TRBV6-1, the J call TRBJ2-7; a weak D match, TRBD1 (6 bases). Germline loops: CDR1 MNHNS, CDR2 SASEGT. Trimming removed 3 bases at V and 2 bases at J, with 14 bases between. The CDR3 is made up of 15 amino acids. CDR3: CASSDRAGTTYEQYF. The CDR3 coding sequence is TGTGCCAGCAGTGATCGCGCAGGGACAACCTACGAGCAGTACTTC.

V usage is TRBV7-2 and J usage is TRBJ1-2; 10 nucleotides line up with TRBD1. Germline V gives CDR1 SGHTA, CDR2 FQGNSA. The CDR3 has 14 amino acids. Trimming cost V 5 bases and J 8 bases; bases outside gene matches: 8. The DNA of the CDR3 is TGTGCCAGCAGCCCGACAGGGGGCGCACGGGGCTACACCTTC. It yields the protein CASSPTGGARGYTF.

The V call is TRBV28, the J call TRBJ2-7, with a possible D match to TRBD2 (5 bases). The length of the CDR3 is 12 residues. Trimming left V 3 bases short and J 2 bases short, with 5 bases between. Germline lookup yields CDR1 MDHEN and CDR2 SYDVKM. The CDR3 bases are TGTGCCAGCAGTTTGCGGGCCTACGAGCAGTACTTC. Translating gives CASSLRAYEQYF. Filled out from reference TRBV28 and TRBJ2-7, the complete variable domain reads DVKVTQSSRYLVKRTGEKVFLECVQDMDHENMFWYRQDPGLGLRLIYFSYDVKMKEKGDIPEGYSVSREKKERFSLILESASTNQTSMYLCASSLRAYEQYFGPGTRLTVT.

In its sample, this clone was seen once. The chain couples TRBV19 to TRBJ1-2; D is ambiguous. V lost 4 bases and J lost 2, with 11 bases in between. Per germline, CDR1 LNHDA and CDR2 SQIVND (reference sequence). CDR3 length equals 14 residues. The CDR3 loop is CASSNPHRNYGYTF. Here the CDR3 DNA reads TGTGCCAGTAGTAACCCGCATAGAAACTATGGCTACACCTTC.